The source of this T cell receptor beta chain is a study of T-cell reconstitution after alpha-beta-depleted transplantation in children. The TCRbeta library incorporated unique molecular identifiers. TCRdb re-analysed the PCR reads in MiXCR, keeping a single row per CDR3 protein. The data contain roughly 190,000 distinct CDR3 sequences, just over 14% of them singletons. Trimming removed 2 bases at V and 1 base at J, with 6 bases between. CDR1 is LGHNA and CDR2 is YNFKEQ in the germline V gene. The CDR3 has 15 amino acids. To note about this clonotype: This may be a read error: a much more frequent sequence differs by one nucleotide.

The TCR comes from a human donor who donated a stem cell graft to a child with acute lymphoblastic leukemia. The sequencing here drew on PBMCs from the stem cell graft donor, taken from the stem cell graft. The V and J genes are TRBV4-2 and TRBJ2-6; no definite D call. The CDR3 reads CASSQLRSGANVLTF. CDR3 DNA: TGTGCCAGCAGCCAACTGAGGTCTGGGGCCAACGTCCTGACTTTC.